These 30 T cell receptor beta chains were all obtained from the same sample, sequenced in a study of T-cell memory formation after mild COVID-19. TCRdb itself ran the 5' RACE reads through MiXCR, one entry per CDR3 protein. The table has some 350,000 distinct CDR3 sequences, 10% to 15% seen once. Sequencing was carried out using PBMCs or a T cell subset sorted from them (not recorded which). These receptors were collected from a man aged 18 to 35 who had mild COVID-19 (a few samples of this study predate the infection). Cell type and time point are not known.

This chain links TRBV6-2 or TRBV6-3 with TRBJ2-7; 8 nucleotides line up with TRBD1. V lost 5 bases and J lost 7; bases outside the gene matches: 16. The CDR3 totals 16 residues. Germline V gives CDR1 MNHEY, CDR2 SVGEGT. CDR3 nucleotide sequence: TGTGCCAGCAGTCCCGGCCTGGTTGACAGGGGCTTGGAGCAGTACTTC. Its protein is CASSPGLVDRGLEQYF.

This clonotype was counted ten times or more. The chain couples TRBV18 to TRBJ2-2; D not certain. The CDR3 loop spans 13 amino acids. Deletions cut 3 bases from V and 0 bases from J, with 2 bases between. Germline V gene data show CDR1 as KGHSH and CDR2 as LQKENI. The CDR3, as DNA: TGTGCCAGCTCACCCCCGAACACCGGGGAGCTGTTTTTT. It encodes CASSPPNTGELFF.

This clonotype showed up just a few times. The chain couples TRBV12-3 or TRBV12-4 to TRBJ2-3, with no clear D. The V gene lost 3 bases and the J gene lost 6 bases, with 7 bases spanning the gap. The CDR3 has 12 amino acids. CDR3 residues: CASSLTVDTQYF. In DNA, the CDR3 is TGTGCCAGCAGTTTGACTGTCGATACGCAGTATTTT.

V gene TRBV10-2 combines with J gene TRBJ2-7, with 10 bases aligning to TRBD1. With V trimmed by 10 bases and J by 3 bases, 12 bases remained unmatched. CDR3 length: 15 amino acids. The V gene's germline CDR1 is WSHSY and CDR2 SAAADI. CDR3 in amino acids: CATLDLGQGSYEQYF. The CDR3, as DNA: TGCGCCACCCTCGATTTGGGACAGGGGAGCTACGAGCAGTACTTC.

The genes are TRBV4-1 and TRBJ2-1; either TRBD1 or TRBD2 may supply D (5 bases each). This CDR3 spans 15 amino acids. Germline CDR1 reads MGHRA; CDR2 reads YSYEKL. Trimming cost V 4 bases and J 7 bases, with 17 bases left between them. Written as DNA, the CDR3 is TGCGCCAGCAGCCGCCCGGGACGCCGGAAGAATGAGCAGTTCTTC. This codes for CASSRPGRRKNEQFF.

In this sample, this clonotype turned up a few times. The chain carries TRBV20-1 and TRBJ2-3; D is perhaps TRBD2 (5 bases). This CDR3 is 15 amino acids long. Per the germline V gene, CDR1 is DFQATT and CDR2 is SNEGSKA (reference sequence). V was clipped by 1 base and J by 3 bases, with 14 bases between them. CDR3 residues: CSARGSGMGTDTQYF. Here the CDR3 DNA reads TGCAGTGCTAGAGGATCGGGGATGGGGACAGATACGCAGTATTTT.

In this sample, this clonotype turned up a few times. This sequence joins TRBV4-2 and TRBJ1-5, with D unresolved. V gave up 3 bases and J gave up 1 base, with 10 bases separating them. CDR3 size: 15 residues. In germline, CDR1 is LGHNA, CDR2 YNFKEQ. CDR3 residues: CASSQVQRSNQPQHF. The CDR3 region has the DNA TGTGCCAGCAGCCAGGTTCAGAGGAGCAATCAGCCCCAGCATTTT.

This clonotype occurred a few times. V gene TRBV28 combines with J gene TRBJ1-1; possible D gene TRBD1, 5 bases. The CDR3 runs 15 residues. Germline CDR1 is MDHEN and CDR2 is SYDVKM. Trimming pared 6 bases from V and 1 base from J, leaving 15 bases between. The CDR3 nucleotides read TGTGCCAGCAGGACCTCCGGGACGGAGAACACTGAAGCTTTCTTT. It translates to CASRTSGTENTEAFF.

This clonotype was seen at least ten times. This chain connects TRBV3-1 to TRBJ1-2; no firm D call. Germline CDR1 and CDR2: LGHDT and YNNKEL (reference sequence). CDR3 length: 11 amino acids. With 0 bases removed from V and 8 bases from J, the gap between germline ends came to 4 bases. CDR3 sequence (DNA): TGTGCCAGCAGCCAAGAACGGGGCTACACCTTC. Translating gives CASSQERGYTF.

The table lists this clonotype with a few counts. V usage is TRBV20-1 and J usage is TRBJ2-7, with D possibly TRBD2 on 5 matching bases. Trimming stripped 5 bases from V and 1 base from J, with 12 bases between. CDR1 is DFQATT and CDR2 is SNEGSKA in the germline V gene (reference sequence). This CDR3 has 13 residues. The CDR3 is CSAWVAGSYEQYF. The CDR3 DNA follows: TGCAGTGCTTGGGTTGCGGGTTCCTACGAGCAGTACTTC.

This rearrangement joins TRBV20-1 to TRBJ2-1; 8 bases fit TRBD2. J lost 2 bases, V lost 5 bases, and 5 bases had no gene match. This CDR3 has 14 residues. The V gene's germline CDR1 is DFQATT and CDR2 SNEGSKA (reference sequence). Here the CDR3 DNA reads TGCAGTGCTGTACGGGGGGGCCCCTACAATGAGCAGTTCTTC. This encodes CSAVRGGPYNEQFF.

This sequence joins TRBV11-2 and TRBJ2-6; no reliable D call. The CDR3 loop spans 16 amino acids. With 0 bases removed from V and 0 bases from J, the gap between germline ends came to 6 bases. The germline gives CDR1 SGHAT, CDR2 FQNNGV. As DNA, the CDR3 is TGTGCCAGCAGCTTAGAGCTCGTCTCTGGGGCCAACGTCCTGACTTTC. Translation: CASSLELVSGANVLTF.

The DNA for the CDR3 is TGTGCCAGCAGCTTACAGGGCCTCTCCGCCCGGGAGCCCCAGCATTTT. It is translated as CASSLQGLSAREPQHF. The chain employs TRBV7-2 and TRBJ1-5, with D perhaps TRBD1 (5 bases). Between the trimmed V and J ends, which lost 2 bases and 8 bases, there was a span of 19 bases. This CDR3 has 16 amino acids. Germline CDR1 SGHTA, CDR2 FQGNSA.

This CDR3 reads CASSQYAQSTDTQYF. CDR3 sequence (DNA): TGCGCCAGCAGCCAGTACGCCCAGAGCACAGATACGCAGTATTTT. This chain joins TRBV4-3 and TRBJ2-3; D remains ambiguous. Trimming left V 3 bases short and J 0 bases short, with 10 bases between. Germline lookup yields CDR1 LGHNA and CDR2 YSLEER. The CDR3 is 15 amino acids.

This clonotype was seen a handful of times. The genes are TRBV19 and TRBJ2-1; 8 nucleotides line up with TRBD1. V dropped 3 bases and J dropped 15; count of bases not matched to a gene: 10. The length of the CDR3 is 13 residues. The V gene's germline CDR1 is LNHDA and CDR2 SQIVND (reference sequence). The CDR3 loop reads CASSIADRVERFF. CDR3 nucleotides: TGTGCCAGTAGTATTGCGGACAGGGTTGAACGGTTCTTC.

This clonotype was observed a few times. V is TRBV10-2 and J is TRBJ2-5; 8 bases match TRBD1. The junction had 11 bases not matched to a gene; V was cut back by 6 bases and J by 5 bases. Germline V lookup: CDR1 WSHSY, CDR2 SAAADI. The CDR3 runs 15 residues. The CDR3 DNA reads TGCGCCAGCAGAGAAGACTCAGGGGGCACGGAGACCCAGTACTTC. This codes for CASREDSGGTETQYF.

Only a few counts were recorded for this clonotype. The rearrangement uses TRBV25-1 and TRBJ1-1; TRBD1 is a possible D gene (5 bases). CDR1 MGHDK and CDR2 SYGVNS come from the germline V gene. This CDR3 has 15 amino acids. Deletions cut 0 bases from V and 5 bases from J, with 13 bases between. The CDR3 coding sequence is TGTGCCAGCAGTGAATATAAGGGCAGGGAGACTGAAGCTTTCTTT. It is translated as CASSEYKGRETEAFF.

The chain joins TRBV12-3 or TRBV12-4 to TRBJ2-3; D possibly corresponds to TRBD1 (5 bases). V was clipped by 6 bases and J by 4 bases, with 11 bases between them. This CDR3 comprises 13 residues. For the CDR3, the DNA is TGTGCCAGCAGACTAACAGGATCAGATACGCAGTATTTT. This gives the protein CASRLTGSDTQYF.

This sequence joins TRBV2 and TRBJ2-5; D may be TRBD2 (6 bases). Germline V lookup: CDR1 SNHLY, CDR2 FYNNEI. The CDR3 totals 14 residues. V lost 7 bases to trimming and J lost 5 bases, with 17 bases between them. The CDR3 DNA is TGTGCCAGCATGCCGGGAGTCCCCCGGGAGACCCAGTACTTC. Translation gives CASMPGVPRETQYF.

This clonotype was picked up a small number of times. The chain employs TRBV15 and TRBJ2-3; D is uncertain. The CDR3 is 11 residues long. Per germline, CDR1 LNHNV and CDR2 YYDKDF (reference sequence). Trimming left V 1 base short and J 4 bases short, with 0 bases between. The CDR3 loop is CATSRADTQYF. Written as DNA, the CDR3 is TGTGCCACCAGCAGAGCAGATACGCAGTATTTT.

This clonotype was seen only a few times. The chain is built from TRBV20-1 and TRBJ1-5, with D hard to call. CDR3 length equals 14 residues. Germline CDR1 is DFQATT and CDR2 is SNEGSKA (reference sequence). V was cut by 3 bases and J by 0 bases, with 9 bases left in between. The CDR3 here is CSASAPHSNQPQHF. The CDR3 nucleotides read TGCAGTGCTAGTGCACCTCATAGCAATCAGCCCCAGCATTTT.

This clonotype appeared a few times. The chain uses TRBV7-3 and TRBJ2-3; D gene uncertain. CDR1 and CDR2 from the germline V gene are SGHTA and FQGTGA. The CDR3 loop spans 13 amino acids. Trimming removed 2 bases from V and 2 bases from J, with 5 bases in between. The CDR3 nucleotides read TGTGCCAGCAGCTTATACTACACAGATACGCAGTATTTT. Protein: CASSLYYTDTQYF.

The gene calls are TRBV5-4 and TRBJ2-1; D is uncertain. The CDR3 length is 12 residues. Germline V gene sequence: CDR1 SGHNT, CDR2 YYREEE (reference sequence). V lost 1 base and J 8 bases, leaving 7 bases between the germline ends. The CDR3 DNA follows: TGTGCCAGCAGCTTGATTTCTGATGAGCAGTTCTTC. Translating gives CASSLISDEQFF.

V is TRBV12-3 or TRBV12-4 and J is TRBJ2-2; D possibly corresponds to TRBD1 (5 bases). This CDR3 has 13 residues. V lost 3 bases, J lost 8 bases, and 10 bases lay in between. CDR3: CASSFQGPGELFF. Written as DNA, the CDR3 is TGTGCCAGCAGTTTCCAGGGCCCAGGGGAGCTGTTTTTT.

This clonotype was recorded at least ten times. The chain uses TRBV19 and TRBJ1-6; 10 bases are a match to TRBD1. V lost 8 bases and J lost 7; bases outside the gene matches: 8. The CDR3 sequence is 15 residues long. Per germline, CDR1 LNHDA and CDR2 SQIVND (reference sequence). The CDR3 region has the DNA TGTGCCAGTCAAGCGCCGGGACAGGGGAATTCACCCCTCCACTTT. It specifies CASQAPGQGNSPLHF.

This clonotype was counted a few times. This chain links TRBV6-2 or TRBV6-3 with TRBJ2-3; D is undetermined. The CDR3 has 12 amino acids. The V gene's germline CDR1 is MNHEY and CDR2 SVGEGT. Trimming removed 6 bases at V and 4 bases at J, with 8 bases between. CDR3 in amino acids: CASSDLADTQYF. Written as DNA, the CDR3 is TGTGCCAGCAGCGACTTAGCAGATACGCAGTATTTT.

This clonotype was seen a handful of times. The CDR3 reads CASSPTGASTDTQYF. The CDR3 DNA reads TGTGCCAGCAGTCCCACCGGGGCTAGCACAGATACGCAGTATTTT. V gene TRBV7-9 combines with J gene TRBJ2-3; D tentatively reads TRBD1 or TRBD2 (5 bases each). With 6 bases removed from V and 0 bases from J, the gap between germline ends came to 13 bases. This CDR3 is built from 15 residues. Per the germline V gene, CDR1 is SEHNR and CDR2 is FQNEAQ (reference sequence).

This clonotype was detected a few times. The rearrangement uses TRBV28 and TRBJ2-7; TRBD1 matches at 7 bases. CDR1 and CDR2 from the germline V gene are MDHEN and SYDVKM. Trimming at V came to 6 bases and at J to 0 bases, leaving 14 bases not matched to a gene. The CDR3 is 17 residues long. The CDR3 DNA reads TGTGCCAGCAGCCCTTATCCGACAGGGACCGGCTCCTACGAGCAGTACGTC. Translated, it gives CASSPYPTGTGSYEQYV.

This clonotype was seen only a few times. The J gene is TRBJ2-5, the V gene TRBV15; the D gene is possibly TRBD1 (9 bases). Germline values: CDR1 LNHNV, CDR2 YYDKDF (reference sequence). The CDR3 runs 18 residues. Deletions cut 1 base from V and 4 bases from J, with 22 bases between. DNA of the CDR3: TGTGCCACCAGCAGAGCCGGTTTAGCGGGACAGGGACGAGAGACCCAGTACTTC. Translation: CATSRAGLAGQGRETQYF.

A few counts support this clonotype. The chain is built from TRBV12-3 or TRBV12-4 and TRBJ2-1; TRBD2 agrees at 14 bases. The CDR3 contains 18 residues. Trimming took 4 bases from V and 7 from J; bases not matched to a gene: 12. CDR3 bases: TGTGCCAGCAGTTACGCCGGGACTAGCGGGGGAAGATTAAATGAGCAGTTCTTC. It is translated as CASSYAGTSGGRLNEQFF.